The T cell receptor (beta chain) described here comes from a study of blood T cell repertoires in COVID-19. TCRdb keeps only in-frame clones here, not all; method: immunoSEQ multiplex PCR. The top ten clones hold roughly 2.8% of a sample with under 250,000 clones, roughly 81% of them seen once. Trimming left V 8 bases short and J 4 bases short, with 18 bases between. The CDR3 length is 13 residues. CDR1 is SQVTM and CDR2 is ANQGSEA in the germline V gene. Sequencing used peripheral blood. The chain has TRBV29-1 and TRBJ2-7; D is possibly TRBD1 (5 bases). This TCR was recovered from a man aged 50 to 60 who had recovered from COVID-19. The CDR3 sequence: CSSWSPGSYEQYF. In DNA form, the CDR3 reads TGCAGCAGCTGGTCCCCAGGGTCTTACGAGCAGTACTTC.